Presented here are 14 T cell receptor beta chains from one specimen sequenced in a study of T cell responses to AZD1222 COVID-19 vaccine. Sequenced by immunoSEQ multiplex PCR; TCRdb stores in-frame clones only, minus some. The data hold 90,000 to 110,000 clones, with approximately 91% observed a single time. The sequencing here drew on peripheral blood, taken on day 0 of MenACWY control vaccination. The receptors come from an adult in good health.

This clone was found once. CDR3 nucleotide sequence: TGCGCCAGCAGCCAACCACTATCCCGACAGGGGAGTATCAATCAGCCCCAGCATTTT. Residues: CASSQPLSRQGSINQPQHF. The J gene is TRBJ1-5, the V gene TRBV4-1, with 8 bases that match TRBD1. CDR1 is MGHRA and CDR2 is YSYEKL in the germline V gene. This CDR3 is built from 19 residues. V lost 2 bases and J lost 3; bases outside the gene matches: 15.

The rearrangement uses TRBV27 and TRBJ1-5; D call uncertain. Trimming cost V 1 base and J 5 bases, with 15 bases left between them. The CDR3 extends over 16 amino acids. CDR1 and CDR2 from the germline V gene are MNHEY and SMNVEV (reference sequence). For the CDR3, the DNA is TGTGCCAGCAGTTTATTGGGCAGCGGGTTGGATCAGCCCCAGCATTTT. The encoded protein is CASSLLGSGLDQPQHF.

The chain employs TRBV11-3 and TRBJ2-7, with 10 bases lining up with TRBD2. Germline trimming cut 2 bases from V and 4 bases from J; bases unmatched to any gene: 5. The CDR3 is made up of 15 amino acids. Germline-derived CDR1 and CDR2 are SGHNT and YENEEA. The CDR3 region has the DNA TGTGCCAGCAGCTTACTTTCTAGCGGGAGTTACGAGCAGTACTTC. It is translated as CASSLLSSGSYEQYF. Full variable domain (missing parts from reference TRBV11-3 and TRBJ2-7): EAGVVQSPRYKIIEKKQPVAFWCNPISGHNTLYWYLQNLGQGPELLIRYENEEAVDDSQLPKDRFSAERLKGVDSTLKIQPAELGDSAVYLCASSLLSSGSYEQYFGPGTRLTVT.

This clone has at least ten counts. The V and J genes are TRBV19 and TRBJ2-1, with D perhaps TRBD2 (5 bases). This CDR3 has 15 residues. The germline V and J ends were trimmed by 5 bases and 2 bases, with 13 bases remaining between them. Germline CDR1 is LNHDA and CDR2 is SQIVND (reference sequence). The CDR3 loop reads CASSGYEEAYNEQFF. The CDR3 coding sequence is TGTGCCAGTAGTGGTTACGAGGAGGCCTACAATGAGCAGTTCTTC.

This chain links TRBV5-4 with TRBJ1-4; 10 bases are a match to TRBD1. Trimming removed 4 bases from V and 6 bases from J; junction bases left unmatched: 3. The germline V gene has CDR1 SGHNT and CDR2 YYREEE (reference sequence). This CDR3 has 14 amino acids. This chain's CDR3 is CASSTGTGDEKLFF. The CDR3, as DNA: TGTGCCAGCAGCACCGGGACAGGGGATGAAAAACTGTTTTTT. Complete variable domain (other parts from reference TRBV5-4 and TRBJ1-4): ETGVTQSPTHLIKTRGQQVTLRCSSQSGHNTVSWYQQALGQGPQFIFQYYREEENGRGNFPPRFSGLQFPNYSSELNVNALELDDSALYLCASSTGTGDEKLFFGSGTQLSVL.

Only one count was recorded for this clone. The rearrangement links TRBV5-5 to TRBJ1-2; maybe TRBD1 (5 bases). Germline V gene lookup returns CDR1 SGHKS and CDR2 YYEKEE (reference sequence). This CDR3 is built from 14 residues. The V gene lost 4 bases and the J gene lost 4 bases, with 14 bases spanning the gap. The CDR3 loop is CASSQGPQGYGYTF. CDR3 bases: TGTGCCAGCAGCCAGGGACCTCAGGGCTATGGCTACACCTTC.

As concerns this clone: Other DNA sequences within the sample encode an identical CDR3. The chain joins TRBV30 to TRBJ2-2; D gene unclear. The length of the CDR3 is 13 residues. The germline CDR1 and CDR2 sequences are GTSNPN and SVGIG (reference sequence). V lost 3 bases and J 3 bases, leaving 8 bases between the germline ends. The CDR3 nucleotides are TGTGCCTGGAGGGGTTATTACACCGGGGAGCTGTTTTTT. This codes for CAWRGYYTGELFF.

The chain joins TRBV5-4 to TRBJ2-2, with TRBD1 matching 8 bases. The CDR3 runs 14 residues. The V and J ends lost 2 bases and 4 bases, in that order; junction bases with no gene match: 1. The germline V gene encodes CDR1 SGHNT and CDR2 YYREEE (reference sequence). The CDR3 region is CASSFTGGTGELFF. As DNA, the CDR3 is TGTGCCAGCAGCTTTACAGGGGGCACCGGGGAGCTGTTTTTT.

This chain links TRBV28 with TRBJ1-1, with 9 bases identical to TRBD1. Germline CDR1 MDHEN, CDR2 SYDVKM. Trimming cost V 5 bases and J 9 bases; bases outside gene matches: 7. The CDR3 runs 13 residues. The CDR3 sequence: CASSLPGQGQAFF. CDR3 DNA: TGTGCCAGCAGTCTCCCGGGACAGGGTCAAGCTTTCTTT.

This chain joins TRBV2 and TRBJ1-4; D is ambiguous. Trimming shortened V by 3 bases and J by 0 bases, and 5 bases separated the two germline ends. Germline V CDR1 and CDR2: SNHLY, FYNNEI. This CDR3 region has 14 residues. Written as DNA, the CDR3 is TGTGCCAGCAGTGAGATCGCAACTAATGAAAAACTGTTTTTT. Translation: CASSEIATNEKLFF.

The chain employs TRBV28 and TRBJ1-6; 7 nucleotides match TRBD1. V lost 1 base to trimming and J lost 2 bases; unmatched junction nucleotides: 2. CDR3 length: 16 residues. Germline values: CDR1 MDHEN, CDR2 SYDVKM. The CDR3 protein is CASSLLGGAYNSPLHF. The CDR3 DNA reads TGTGCCAGCAGTTTATTAGGGGGCGCCTATAATTCACCCCTCCACTTT.

The genes are TRBV12-3 or TRBV12-4 and TRBJ1-5; D may be TRBD1 (5 bases). The germline V and J ends were trimmed by 7 bases and 8 bases, with 12 bases remaining between them. The CDR3 consists of 12 residues. This chain's CDR3 is CASNFLGEPQHF. Here the CDR3 DNA reads TGTGCCAGCAATTTCCTAGGGGAGCCCCAGCATTTT.

The V gene is TRBV5-1, the J gene TRBJ2-3; TRBD2 matches at 8 bases. The CDR3 is made up of 14 amino acids. V shed 6 bases, J shed 0 bases, and the junction held 3 bases outside the gene matches. From germline, CDR1 is SGHRS and CDR2 YFSETQ. The CDR3 nucleotides are TGCGCCAGCAAGGGACTAGAAAGCACAGATACGCAGTATTTT. It yields the protein CASKGLESTDTQYF. The variable domain in full, completed from reference TRBV5-1 and TRBJ2-3, reads KAGVTQTPRYLIKTRGQQVTLSCSPISGHRSVSWYQQTPGQGLQFLFEYFSETQRNKGNFPGRFSGRQFSNSRSEMNVSTLELGDSALYLCASKGLESTDTQYFGPGTRLTVL.

The chain has TRBV6-4 and TRBJ2-6, with a possible D match to TRBD2 (5 bases). V was trimmed by 2 bases and J by 4 bases, leaving 21 bases between them. CDR3 length: 19 residues. The germline V gene encodes CDR1 MRHNA and CDR2 SNTAGT. CDR3 nucleotide sequence: TGTGCCAGCAGTGACGTCGGGATCCCAAGGCCCCCAGGGGCCAACGTCCTGACTTTC. Translated, it gives CASSDVGIPRPPGANVLTF.